Each of the 20 T cell receptor beta chains below was sequenced from the same sample in a study of blood T cell repertoires in COVID-19. Produced via immunoSEQ multiplex PCR; TCRdb's table is partial and in-frame only. The sample has about 200,000 clones, more than 75% seen once. Source material: PBMCs or T cells enriched from blood (not recorded which). These receptors all come from a woman in her fifties or sixties with acute COVID-19.

The J gene is TRBJ2-3, the V gene TRBV27, with D maybe TRBD1 (7 bases). V shed 6 bases and J shed 5 bases, with 30 bases lying between them. CDR3 length equals 19 residues. Germline CDR1 reads MNHEY; CDR2 reads SMNVEV (reference sequence). The CDR3, as DNA: TGTGCCAGCAGCCGATCGACAGGGAAAGACGGCGGGGTTCGAGATACGCAGTATTTT. Translating it yields CASSRSTGKDGGVRDTQYF.

The chain carries TRBV3-1 (or the pseudogene TRBV3-2) and TRBJ2-5, with 9 bases that match TRBD2. Per germline, CDR1 LGHDT and CDR2 YNNKEL (reference sequence). Trimming cost V 1 base and J 9 bases; bases outside gene matches: 12. The length of the CDR3 is 16 residues. CDR3 coding DNA: TGTGCCAGCAGCCAAGCCGCCTGGGAGGGACTAGCAGCCCAGTACTTC. Its protein is CASSQAAWEGLAAQYF.

This chain connects TRBV7-8 to TRBJ2-1; 9 bases are shared with TRBD2. CDR1 is SGHVS, CDR2 FQNEAQ, per germline. The ends lost 5 bases at V and 4 bases at J; junction bases unmatched: 6. The CDR3 has 15 amino acids. This CDR3 reads CASSRSGGIYNEQFF. The CDR3 DNA reads as TGTGCCAGCAGCAGAAGCGGGGGGATTTACAATGAGCAGTTCTTC.

This clone has more than one count but fewer than ten. This chain's CDR3 is CASSFRQGSTGELFF. DNA for the CDR3: TGTGCCAGCAGCTTTAGACAGGGGTCGACCGGGGAGCTGTTTTTT. The gene calls are TRBV7-9 and TRBJ2-2; TRBD1 aligns across 8 bases. There are 15 residues in the CDR3. Per germline, CDR1 SEHNR and CDR2 FQNEAQ (reference sequence). V lost 3 bases and J lost 5; bases outside the gene matches: 5. Filled out from reference TRBV7-9 and TRBJ2-2, the complete variable domain reads DTGVSQNPRHKITKRGQNVTFRCDPISEHNRLYWYRQTLGQGPEFLTYFQNEAQLEKSRLLSDRFSAERPKGSFSTLEIQRTEQGDSAMYLCASSFRQGSTGELFFGEGSRLTVL.

The CDR3 here is CASTPGVGYGYTF. CDR3 bases: TGTGCCAGTACCCCAGGGGTAGGCTATGGCTACACCTTC. The chain joins TRBV19 to TRBJ1-2; D may be TRBD1 (6 bases). This CDR3 has 13 residues. Germline-derived CDR1 and CDR2 are LNHDA and SQIVND (reference sequence). V lost 7 bases to trimming and J lost 4 bases, with 13 bases between them.

The rearrangement joins TRBV2 to TRBJ1-4; possibly TRBD1 for D (6 bases). CDR1 is SNHLY and CDR2 is FYNNEI in the germline V gene. Deletions cut 5 bases from V and 7 bases from J, with 17 bases between. This CDR3 has 15 residues. The CDR3 DNA reads TGTGCCAGCAGTTATCTCCAGGGGACGAGTGAAAAACTGTTTTTT. The encoded protein is CASSYLQGTSEKLFF.

This chain links TRBV18 with TRBJ2-7; tentative D call: TRBD1 (5 bases). The germline CDR1 and CDR2 sequences are KGHSH and LQKENI. The CDR3 covers 14 residues. V gave up 3 bases and J gave up 6 bases, with 15 bases separating them. The CDR3 protein is CASSPVGGRAEQYV. CDR3 nucleotides: TGTGCCAGCTCACCGGTCGGTGGCAGGGCCGAGCAGTACGTC.

The rearrangement joins TRBV7-6 to TRBJ1-1, with a tentative D call TRBD1 (5 bases). The ends were cut back, 2 bases at V and 2 bases at J, with 9 bases in the middle. The CDR3 has 14 residues. From germline, CDR1 is SGHVS and CDR2 FNYEAQ. The CDR3 DNA is TGTGCCAGCAGCTTAAGCGGGGCCAACACTGAAGCTTTCTTT. Amino acid sequence: CASSLSGANTEAFF.

The chain links TRBV18 to TRBJ1-6, with TRBD1 matching over 9 bases. Germline V gives CDR1 KGHSH, CDR2 LQKENI. The CDR3 spans 16 residues. The junction had 7 bases not matched to a gene; V was cut back by 4 bases and J by 6 bases. The CDR3 region is CASSLQGAGGNSPLHF. The CDR3 coding sequence is TGTGCCAGCTCACTACAGGGGGCGGGAGGTAATTCACCCCTCCACTTT.

This rearrangement joins TRBV5-4 to TRBJ1-4; D gene unclear. The CDR3 has 14 residues. Germline V gene sequence: CDR1 SGHNT, CDR2 YYREEE (reference sequence). Deletions cut 5 bases from V and 8 bases from J, with 16 bases between. CDR3 coding DNA: TGTGCCAGCAGAGATACCCGGAGTGGCGAAAAACTGTTTTTT. This codes for CASRDTRSGEKLFF.

J is TRBJ2-6 and V is TRBV7-9, with a possible D match to TRBD2 (5 bases). There are 19 residues in the CDR3. The V end lost 2 bases, the J end lost 2 bases, and 19 bases lay between the germline ends. Germline CDR1 reads SEHNR; CDR2 reads FQNEAQ (reference sequence). CDR3 sequence (DNA): TGTGCCAGCAGCTTAAAGCCACCCTCGAGCGGAGCTGGGGCCAACGTCCTGACTTTC. Translated: CASSLKPPSSGAGANVLTF.

Here the CDR3 DNA reads TGTGCCAGCAGCCCTAGGGGGGGTGAAGCTTTCTTT. This translates into CASSPRGGEAFF. The genes are TRBV13 and TRBJ1-1; the D gene is possibly TRBD1 (6 bases). This CDR3 contains 12 residues. The V end lost 5 bases, the J end lost 7 bases, and 11 bases lay between the germline ends. Germline V gene data show CDR1 as PRHDT and CDR2 as FYEKMQ (reference sequence).

CDR3 coding DNA: TGTGCCAGCCGCCTAGCGGGGAGTCTTAATGAGCAGTTCTTC. Amino acid sequence: CASRLAGSLNEQFF. This rearrangement joins TRBV6-5 to TRBJ2-1; TRBD2 matches 9 bases. CDR3 size: 14 residues. Germline trimming cut 8 bases from V and 7 bases from J; bases unmatched to any gene: 9. The V gene's germline CDR1 is MNHEY and CDR2 SVGAGI.

Comments on this clone: Other nucleotide sequences from this sample produce the same CDR3. The V gene is TRBV6-4, the J gene TRBJ2-1; D ambiguous. CDR1 and CDR2 (germline): MRHNA, SNTAGT. The length of the CDR3 is 13 residues. With 5 bases removed from V and 2 bases from J, the gap between germline ends came to 7 bases. The CDR3 loop reads CASSREPYNEQFF. CDR3 nucleotides: TGTGCCAGCAGTCGCGAACCCTACAATGAGCAGTTCTTC.

This chain links TRBV21-1 with TRBJ1-5; the table gives TRBD1 as D, unverified against the DNA. TRBV21-1 counts as a pseudogene. This CDR3 is 14 amino acids long. In DNA, the CDR3 is TGTGCCAGCAGCCGCTACAGGGGAGGTCAGCCCCAGCATTTT. Amino acid sequence: CASSRYRGGQPQHF.

V and J are TRBV27 and TRBJ1-2; 7 bases agree with TRBD1. Germline V lookup: CDR1 MNHEY, CDR2 SMNVEV (reference sequence). The J segment lost 6 bases and the V segment lost 3 bases, leaving 4 bases of the junction unmatched. The CDR3 loop spans 13 amino acids. For the CDR3, the DNA is TGTGCCAGCAGTTTCGCAGGGGGGAATGGCTACACCTTC. Translated: CASSFAGGNGYTF.

This chain joins TRBV9 and TRBJ2-1, with 7 bases fitting TRBD2. Germline lookup yields CDR1 SGDLS and CDR2 YYNGEE. Losses at the gene ends were 4 bases for V and 6 bases for J; bases not matched to a gene: 7. The CDR3 is 14 residues long. This chain's CDR3 is CASSTRLARNEQFF. CDR3 in DNA: TGTGCCAGCAGCACCCGACTAGCTCGCAATGAGCAGTTCTTC.

The rearrangement links TRBV5-1 to TRBJ2-1; D gene unclear. Germline CDR1 SGHRS, CDR2 YFSETQ. The length of the CDR3 is 15 residues. Trimming stripped 4 bases from V and 0 bases from J, with 11 bases between. The CDR3 loop reads CASSVDRSSYNEQFF. The CDR3 nucleotides read TGCGCCAGCAGCGTAGACCGGAGCTCCTACAATGAGCAGTTCTTC.

The chain links TRBV28 to TRBJ1-5, with 8 bases matching TRBD1. Trimming took 6 bases from V and 6 from J; bases not matched to a gene: 10. This CDR3 region has 15 residues. Germline values: CDR1 MDHEN, CDR2 SYDVKM. CDR3 nucleotides: TGTGCCAGCAGCATCGGACAGGGCGTTTTTCAGCCCCAGCATTTT. Protein: CASSIGQGVFQPQHF.

The genes are TRBV7-9 and TRBJ1-1, with TRBD1 as a possible D gene (6 bases). Looked up from germline, CDR1 is SEHNR and CDR2 is FQNEAQ (reference sequence). V was shortened by 5 bases and J by 5 bases, with 18 bases between the two germline ends. This CDR3 has 15 residues. CDR3 region: CASSPRDNSGTEAFF. The DNA of the CDR3 is TGTGCCAGCAGCCCCCGGGACAATTCGGGAACTGAAGCTTTCTTT.